The TCR beta chain under discussion was sequenced for a study of OX40 agonist ivuxolimab in advanced cancers. Study overall: Partial responses were seen in three patients, one with hepatocellular carcinoma and two with cutaneous melanoma. Overall study findings and caveats: Normalized T-cell clonal expansion was also low in some nonresponders. CD8+ T cells averaged more expanded clones than CD4+. The study observed clonal expansion of CD4+ and CD8+ blood T cells by week 6 at 0.1 to 3.0 mg/kg.

Germline V gene sequence: CDR1 SGHKS, CDR2 YYEKEE (reference sequence). Trimming removed 4 bases from V and 8 bases from J; junction bases left unmatched: 11. This CDR3 comprises 15 residues. Clones were read by immunoSEQ multiplex PCR, and TCRdb kept only the in-frame ones, dropping some. The sample includes around 75,000 clones, about 90% of them seen just once. Turning to this clone: The target antigen is unknown.

This receptor was obtained from an adult with an advanced solid tumor such as melanoma, head and neck, liver or kidney cancer. This rearrangement joins TRBV5-5 to TRBJ1-2; 10 bases agree with TRBD1. The sequencing used CD4+ or CD8+ T cells sorted from blood, collected in a trial of the OX40 agonist ivuxolimab. CDR3 bases: TGTGCCAGCAGCCCAGCGACAGGGGGCGCAGAGGGCTACACCTTC. Translating gives CASSPATGGAEGYTF.